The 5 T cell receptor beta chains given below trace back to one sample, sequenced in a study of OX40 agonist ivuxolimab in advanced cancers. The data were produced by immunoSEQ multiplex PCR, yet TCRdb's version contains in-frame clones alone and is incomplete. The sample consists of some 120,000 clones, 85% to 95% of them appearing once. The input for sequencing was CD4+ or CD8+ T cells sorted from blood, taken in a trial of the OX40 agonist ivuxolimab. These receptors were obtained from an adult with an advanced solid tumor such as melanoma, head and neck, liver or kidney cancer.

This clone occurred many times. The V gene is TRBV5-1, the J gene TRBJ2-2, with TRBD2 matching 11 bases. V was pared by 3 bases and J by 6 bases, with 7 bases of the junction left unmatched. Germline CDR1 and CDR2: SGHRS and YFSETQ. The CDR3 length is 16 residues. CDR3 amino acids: CASSSTVAGGSGELFF. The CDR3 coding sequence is TGCGCCAGCAGCTCAACCGTAGCGGGAGGGTCCGGGGAGCTGTTTTTT.

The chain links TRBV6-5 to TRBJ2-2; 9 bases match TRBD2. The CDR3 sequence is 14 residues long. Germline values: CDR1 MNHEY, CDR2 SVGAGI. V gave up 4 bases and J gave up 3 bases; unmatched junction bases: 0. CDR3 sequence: CASSWTSDTGELFF. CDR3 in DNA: TGTGCCAGCAGTTGGACTAGCGACACCGGGGAGCTGTTTTTT.

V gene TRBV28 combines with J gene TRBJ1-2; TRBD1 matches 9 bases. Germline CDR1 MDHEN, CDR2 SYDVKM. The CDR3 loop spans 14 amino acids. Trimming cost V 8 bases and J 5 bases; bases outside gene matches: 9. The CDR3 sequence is CASAYRDREYGYTF. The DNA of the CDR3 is TGTGCCAGCGCCTACCGGGACAGGGAATATGGCTACACCTTC.

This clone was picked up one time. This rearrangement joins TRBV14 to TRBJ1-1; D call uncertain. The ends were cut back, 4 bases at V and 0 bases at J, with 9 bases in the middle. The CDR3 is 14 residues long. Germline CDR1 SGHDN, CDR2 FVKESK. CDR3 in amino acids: CASSLGGLNTEAFF. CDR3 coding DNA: TGTGCCAGCAGCCTAGGTGGTTTGAACACTGAAGCTTTCTTT.

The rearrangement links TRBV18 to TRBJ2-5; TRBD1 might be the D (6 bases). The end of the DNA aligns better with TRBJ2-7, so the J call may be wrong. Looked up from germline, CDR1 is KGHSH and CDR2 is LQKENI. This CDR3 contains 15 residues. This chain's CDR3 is CASSPGTQEVYEQYF. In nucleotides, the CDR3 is TGTGCCAGCTCACCGGGGACACAGGAAGTGTACGAGCAGTACTTC.